This is a list of T cell receptor beta chains from one sample in a study of blood T cell repertoires in COVID-19. Assay: immunoSEQ multiplex PCR; the TCRdb copy retains only in-frame clones and omits some. The top ten hold approximately 5.9% of the sample, which has tens of thousands of clones, around nine tenths seen once. Sequencing was carried out using peripheral blood. These receptors came from a man in his sixties with acute or convalescent COVID-19. Both conserved end residues are part of each CDR3. A D gene is named only where the DNA matches it firmly. Clone size is given for some rows only: seen once, a few or many times, or a class if the clone is expanded.

V,size,J,D,DNA,CDR3
TRBV15,NA,TRBJ1-1,TRBD1,TGTGCCACCGGAAAAGACAGGGTGCCCACTGAAGCTTTCTTT,CATGKDRVPTEAFF
TRBV27,NA,TRBJ2-1,TRBD2,TGTGCCAGCAGGGGGACTAGCGGGGGGCTTAACAATGAGCAGTTCTTC,CASRGTSGGLNNEQFF
TRBV18,NA,TRBJ1-1,NA,TGTGCCAGCTCACCAAGGGCAGGACAGAACACTGAAGCTTTCTTT,CASSPRAGQNTEAFF
TRBV15,NA,TRBJ1-2,NA,TGTGCCACCAGCAGAGATCCAAACGAGAACTATGGCTACACCTTC,CATSRDPNENYGYTF
TRBV7-8,once,TRBJ2-7,TRBD1,TGTGCCAGCAGCCCACAGGGGGGCTCCTACGAGCAGTACTTC,CASSPQGGSYEQYF
TRBV6-5,NA,TRBJ2-5,TRBD1,TGTGCCAGCAGCCGGACCCAGGGGGTTCAAGAGACCCAGTACTTC,CASSRTQGVQETQYF
TRBV24-1,NA,TRBJ2-5,NA,TGTGCCACCAGTGAGACAGAAGGGGCTCAAGAGACCCAGTACTTC,CATSETEGAQETQYF
TRBV11-2,NA,TRBJ2-3,NA,TGTGCCAGCAGCTTATACGGAGATACGCAGTATTTT,CASSLYGDTQYF
TRBV21-1,NA,TRBJ1-1,NA,TGTGCCAGCAGCAAAGCGCTTTTTCCCAGAGGGCCTCCGAACACTGAAGCTTTCTTT,CASSKALFPRGPPNTEAFF
TRBV19,once,TRBJ1-1,NA,TGTGCCAGTAGTCCCGGGACACAACTGAACACTGAAGCTTTCTTT,CASSPGTQLNTEAFF
TRBV27,NA,TRBJ1-4,NA,TGTGCCAGCAGTGTTCTAGGGGGGGCTAATGAAAAACTGTTTTTT,CASSVLGGANEKLFF
TRBV6-2/TRBV6-3,NA,TRBJ2-7,NA,TGTGCCAGCAGTTATATTGCGGGACTTCTTAACTACGAGCAGTACTTC,CASSYIAGLLNYEQYF
TRBV27,NA,TRBJ2-7,TRBD1,TGTGCCAGCAGTTACGGGACAGGGCAGAACGAGCAGTACTTC,CASSYGTGQNEQYF
TRBV2,few,TRBJ1-5,TRBD1,TGTGCCAGCGGGGCCCAGGGGGCAGTTAGTCAGCCCCAGCATTTT,CASGAQGAVSQPQHF
TRBV6-5,NA,TRBJ2-1,NA,TGTGCCAGCAGTTATAGCTCAGATCACCACAATGAGCAGTTCTTC,CASSYSSDHHNEQFF
TRBV2,NA,TRBJ1-4,NA,TGTGCCAGCAGTGTGGACTTTCTAGGGGAAAAACTGTTTTTT,CASSVDFLGEKLFF
TRBV4-3,NA,TRBJ2-7,NA,TGCGCCAGCAGCCAAGACAGGGATCCGGGGGCCTACGAGCAGTACTTC,CASSQDRDPGAYEQYF
TRBV18,NA,TRBJ1-4,TRBD1,TGTGCCAGCTCACCACCTCGACAGGGGAAGCATGAAAAACTGTTTTTT,CASSPPRQGKHEKLFF
TRBV30,NA,TRBJ1-6,NA,TGTGCCTGGAGTGGGGGAGGAGGCTCACCCCTCCACTTT,CAWSGGGGSPLHF
TRBV9,NA,TRBJ1-1,NA,TGTGCCAGCAGCGTACTTGGGGGGGACACTGAAGCTTTCTTT,CASSVLGGDTEAFF
TRBV30,NA,TRBJ2-4,NA,TGTGCCTGGAGTGCCCTCTATGGCAAAAACATTCAGTACTTC,CAWSALYGKNIQYF
TRBV6-5,NA,TRBJ1-2,NA,TGTGCCAGCAGCCTACAGGATCGCTATGGCTACACCTTC,CASSLQDRYGYTF
TRBV3-1/TRBV3-2,NA,TRBJ1-2,TRBD1,TGTGCCAGCAGCCCGACAGGGGTATATGGCTACACCTTC,CASSPTGVYGYTF
TRBV7-6,NA,TRBJ2-1,NA,TGTGCCAGCAGCCTCGGAGGTGAGGTGCAGTTCTTC,CASSLGGEVQFF
TRBV5-8,NA,TRBJ1-2,TRBD1,TGTGCCAGCACTTCTACGGGACAGGGGATAGATGGCTACACCTTC,CASTSTGQGIDGYTF
TRBV7-8,few,TRBJ1-6,TRBD1,TGTGCCAGCAGCTCCCGGGACAGGGGAGGCTCACCCCTCCACTTT,CASSSRDRGGSPLHF
TRBV7-8,NA,TRBJ1-1,NA,TGTGCCAGCAGCTATAGGACTGAGGGAACGATGAACACTGAAGCTTTCTTT,CASSYRTEGTMNTEAFF
TRBV27,NA,TRBJ1-2,TRBD1,TGTGCCAGCAGTTTGTGCAGGGGGAAAAAGAGTGGCTACACCTTC,CASSLCRGKKSGYTF
TRBV18,NA,TRBJ2-1,TRBD2,TGTGCCAGCTCAATGTTTGGCGGGGGGGCCGGGAATGAGCAGTTCTTC,CASSMFGGGAGNEQFF
TRBV11-2,NA,TRBJ1-1,NA,TGTGCCAGCAGCTTAGATCCGGGTCGTAGTGTAGCTTTCTTT,CASSLDPGRSVAFF
TRBV30,few,TRBJ1-6,NA,TGTGCCTGGAGCGCGATGGGGGGTGGTAATTCACCCCTCCACTTT,CAWSAMGGGNSPLHF
TRBV5-6,NA,TRBJ2-7,TRBD2,TGTGCCAGCAGCCCCCTAGCGGGGGCAAACTACGAGCAGTACTTC,CASSPLAGANYEQYF
TRBV7-2,NA,TRBJ2-2,TRBD1,TGTGCCAGCAGCCACCGACAGGGGGTTTACACCGGGGAGCTGTTTTTT,CASSHRQGVYTGELFF
TRBV27,NA,TRBJ1-5,NA,TGTGCCAGCGGTGGGCAAGGTCAGCCCCAGCATTTT,CASGGQGQPQHF
TRBV7-3,few,TRBJ2-3,TRBD2,TGTGCCAGCAGCCCCCGGGGGGATGGTCCCGCAGATACGCAGTATTTT,CASSPRGDGPADTQYF
TRBV6-2/TRBV6-3,NA,TRBJ1-5,TRBD1,TGTGCCAGCAGTTACTATCGAGGCAGGGGGGCCAATCAGCCCCAGCATTTT,CASSYYRGRGANQPQHF
TRBV7-2,NA,TRBJ1-5,NA,TGTGCCAGCAGCTTTGGGGGGATGAGCAATCAGCCCCAGCATTTT,CASSFGGMSNQPQHF
TRBV6-2/TRBV6-3,NA,TRBJ1-5,NA,TGTGCCAGCAGTTACTCCCTCAATCAGCCCCAGCATTTT,CASSYSLNQPQHF
TRBV12-3/TRBV12-4,NA,TRBJ2-7,NA,TGTGCCAGCAGTTTGGTAGTCGACGAGCAGTACTTC,CASSLVVDEQYF
TRBV11-2,NA,TRBJ2-7,TRBD2,TGTGCCAGCAGCTTATTTGCGGGGGGTTCCTACGAGCAGTACTTC,CASSLFAGGSYEQYF
TRBV27,once,TRBJ1-1,TRBD1,TGTGCCAGCAGTAGACCAGGGGGCGCGAACACTGAAGCTTTCTTT,CASSRPGGANTEAFF
TRBV2,once,TRBJ2-1,TRBD2,TGTGCCAGCAGTGAAGGGTTTGGGGGGGGTGAGCAGTTCTTC,CASSEGFGGGEQFF
TRBV30,NA,TRBJ1-2,NA,TGTGCCTGGAGTGTCGGGGGGAAAGGCTATGGCTACACCTTC,CAWSVGGKGYGYTF
TRBV19,NA,TRBJ1-5,TRBD1,TGTGCCAGTAGTATAAACAGGGGCCAGCCCCAGCATTTT,CASSINRGQPQHF
TRBV6-6,NA,TRBJ1-5,NA,TGTGCCAGCAGCGCAGGTGATCAGCCCCAGCATTTT,CASSAGDQPQHF
TRBV5-6,NA,TRBJ2-1,TRBD1,TGTGCCAGCAGCCTCCGGGACAGAAACAATGAGCAGTTCTTC,CASSLRDRNNEQFF
TRBV7-6,NA,TRBJ2-7,NA,TGTGCCAGCAGCTTAGGACTTTCCAGAGGGTCAGACGAGCAGTACTTC,CASSLGLSRGSDEQYF
TRBV18,NA,TRBJ1-5,NA,TGTGCCAGCTCGGACAGTATTATAGGCAATCAGCCCCAGCATTTT,CASSDSIIGNQPQHF
TRBV7-2,NA,TRBJ2-2,TRBD2,TGTGCCAGCAGCTCTTTTAGCGGGGCGAACACCGGGGAGCTGTTTTTT,CASSSFSGANTGELFF